The 32 T cell receptor beta chains below come from one sample, sequenced in a study of blood T cells in healthy people across ages. Combining a sample-barcoded 5' primer with a J-beta primer mix, a second PCR ran for about 7 to 12 cycles. TCRdb reanalysed the 5' RACE reads using MiXCR and keeps one entry per CDR3 protein. The sample lists some 1,000,000 distinct CDR3 sequences; 25% were seen once. These data also featured in a second study, about T cells of mothers and their children.

Sequenced input: blood. The origin of the receptors is a girl aged 2-10 years in good health.

V and J are TRBV4-1 and TRBJ2-3; TRBD2 matches at 7 bases. V lost 4 bases to trimming and J lost 3 bases; unmatched junction nucleotides: 4. This CDR3 is built from 14 residues. The germline CDR1 and CDR2 sequences are MGHRA and YSYEKL. The CDR3 protein is CASSRGSFTDTQYF. The CDR3 nucleotides are TGCGCCAGCAGCCGCGGGAGTTTTACAGATACGCAGTATTTT.

About this clonotype: This CDR3 fails to terminate in the conserved phenylalanine or tryptophan, so it likely reflects a read error. V is TRBV28 and J is TRBJ2-6, with TRBD1 matching over 9 bases. J lost 0 bases, V lost 5 bases, and 8 bases had no gene match. CDR1 and CDR2 (germline): MDHEN, SYDVKM. This CDR3 comprises 18 residues. CDR3 sequence (DNA): TGTGCCAGCAGTCCTAGGACAGGGGTTTCCTCTGGGGCCAACGTCCTGACTATC. It specifies CASSPRTGVSSGANVLTI.

The CDR3 bases are TGTGCCAGCAGTCCCCGCAGGGTTTGGGTTGATGGAGCTTTCTTT. Encoded protein: CASSPRRVWVDGAFF. The rearrangement joins TRBV27 to TRBJ1-1, with TRBD1 as a possible D gene (5 bases). V lost 5 bases and J lost 10, with 23 bases in between. Germline assignment: CDR1 MNHEY and CDR2 SMNVEV (reference sequence). The length of the CDR3 is 15 residues.

The chain combines TRBV7-9 with TRBJ1-2; a possible D gene is TRBD1 (6 bases). This CDR3 is built from 14 residues. Germline-derived CDR1 and CDR2 are SEHNR and FQNEAQ (reference sequence). The germline V and J ends were trimmed by 4 bases and 10 bases, with 19 bases remaining between them. CDR3: CASSSSNYYRDYTF. The CDR3 region has the DNA TGTGCCAGCAGCTCCTCGAACTATTACAGGGACTACACCTTC.

This clonotype appeared a single time. At one of its ends the junction is not consistent with the germline gene, which may arise from a read error. For the CDR3, the DNA is TGCGCCAGCAGCCGGAGCGGGAGGATGACAGATACGCAGTATTTT. Amino acid sequence: CASSRSGRMTDTQYF. V usage is TRBV14 and J usage is TRBJ2-3; 9 bases are a match to TRBD2. In germline, CDR1 is SGHDN, CDR2 FVKESK. The CDR3 spans 15 residues.

This clonotype was recorded a few times. The rearrangement links TRBV5-1 to TRBJ1-1, with D possibly being TRBD1 (5 bases). Germline-derived CDR1 and CDR2 are SGHRS and YFSETQ. Trimming took 1 base from V and 1 from J, leaving 14 bases between them. CDR3 length: 16 residues. DNA for the CDR3: TGCGCCAGCAGCTTGTATGCAGGGCCTACGAACACTGAAGCTTTCTTT. This codes for CASSLYAGPTNTEAFF. Variable domain in full (rest from reference TRBV5-1 and TRBJ1-1): KAGVTQTPRYLIKTRGQQVTLSCSPISGHRSVSWYQQTPGQGLQFLFEYFSETQRNKGNFPGRFSGRQFSNSRSEMNVSTLELGDSALYLCASSLYAGPTNTEAFFGQGTRLTVV.

The chain links TRBV29-1 to TRBJ2-5; TRBD1 agrees at 8 bases. The J call may be incorrect, as the DNA end agrees better with TRBJ2-1. Germline loops: CDR1 SQVTM, CDR2 ANQGSEA. This CDR3 spans 11 amino acids. CDR3 protein: CSVGTGGEQFF. The CDR3 DNA reads as TGCAGCGTTGGAACAGGGGGTGAGCAGTTCTTC.

The rearrangement joins TRBV20-1 to TRBJ1-5; D is undetermined. Germline CDR1 reads DFQATT; CDR2 reads SNEGSKA (reference sequence). Trimming shortened V by 4 bases and J by 7 bases, and 11 bases separated the two germline ends. The CDR3 length is 12 residues. The DNA of the CDR3 is TGCAGTGCTAACTCTGAAGGCCAGCCCCAGCATTTT. Protein sequence: CSANSEGQPQHF.

This clonotype was recorded a few times. The rearrangement links TRBV20-1 to TRBJ2-5, with 7 bases identical to TRBD2. The J call may be incorrect, as the DNA end agrees better with TRBJ2-1. Germline V CDR1 and CDR2: DFQATT, SNEGSKA (reference sequence). The CDR3 has 13 residues. This CDR3 is CSASSGTYNEQFF. The CDR3 DNA reads as TGCAGTGCTTCAAGCGGGACCTACAATGAGCAGTTCTTC.

The table lists this clonotype with a few counts. The chain uses TRBV7-2 and TRBJ2-6; maybe TRBD2 (6 bases). Germline V gene data show CDR1 as SGHTA and CDR2 as FQGNSA. The CDR3 is 19 residues long. V was clipped by 2 bases and J by 1 base, with 18 bases between them. As DNA, the CDR3 is TGTGCCAGCAGCTTACCAAAATCGGGACTGTCTTCTGGGGCCAACGTCCTGACTTTC. It specifies CASSLPKSGLSSGANVLTF.

This clonotype was recorded a few times. The chain recombines TRBV7-9 with TRBJ1-2; D is unclear. The CDR3 contains 14 residues. V lost 1 base to trimming and J lost 4 bases, with 10 bases between them. Germline CDR1 SEHNR, CDR2 FQNEAQ (reference sequence). DNA for the CDR3: TGTGCCAGCAGCTTAGGTGGGCCTTTCTATGGCTACACCTTC. It specifies CASSLGGPFYGYTF.

In this sample, this clonotype turned up a few times. The J gene is TRBJ2-5, the V gene TRBV11-2; TRBD1 matches at 9 bases. CDR3 length: 16 amino acids. Germline CDR1 is SGHAT and CDR2 is FQNNGV. V shed 6 bases, J shed 0 bases, and the junction held 8 bases outside the gene matches. CDR3 coding DNA: TGTGCCAGCAGGCTTTCCGGGACAGGGTACCAAGAGACCCAGTACTTC. It is translated as CASRLSGTGYQETQYF.

The chain carries TRBV12-3 or TRBV12-4 and TRBJ2-1, with a possible D match to TRBD2 (6 bases). The CDR3 spans 13 residues. The V end lost 8 bases, the J end lost 9 bases, and 17 bases lay between the germline ends. Here the CDR3 reads CASGFSGRPEQFF. DNA of the CDR3: TGTGCCAGCGGATTTTCAGGGAGGCCTGAGCAGTTCTTC.

This rearrangement joins TRBV24-1 to TRBJ2-1; D tentatively fits TRBD1 or TRBD2 (5 bases each). V was trimmed by 10 bases and J by 8 bases, leaving 14 bases between them. CDR1 and CDR2 (germline): KGHDR, SFDVKD. CDR3 length equals 12 residues. The CDR3 reads CATAVGPDEQFF. For the CDR3, the DNA is TGTGCCACAGCGGTGGGACCTGATGAGCAGTTCTTC.

The genes are TRBV25-1 and TRBJ2-7, with D possibly matching TRBD1 (6 bases). The closer fit of TRBJ2-1 to the DNA end suggests the J call may be wrong. The CDR3 totals 17 residues. Germline-derived CDR1 and CDR2 are MGHDK and SYGVNS. The CDR3 DNA reads as TGTGCCAGCAGTGATTCCAGGGGAGCAATAGCGTACAATGAGCAGTTCTTC. This gives the protein CASSDSRGAIAYNEQFF.

This clonotype was seen a few times. The CDR3 reads CASKWGFSYEQYF. As DNA, the CDR3 is TGTGCCAGCAAGTGGGGCTTCTCCTACGAGCAGTACTTC. This chain uses TRBV28 with TRBJ2-7, with D perhaps matching TRBD1 (5 bases). Germline CDR1 MDHEN, CDR2 SYDVKM. The CDR3 length is 13 residues. Trimming removed 7 bases at V and 0 bases at J, with 10 bases between.

CDR3 residues: CSARGLGVGEQFF. The CDR3 DNA reads TGCAGTGCTAGAGGTCTTGGGGTCGGTGAGCAGTTCTTC. V gene TRBV20-1 combines with J gene TRBJ2-1; D remains ambiguous. Germline V CDR1 and CDR2: DFQATT, SNEGSKA (reference sequence). Trimming took 1 base from V and 9 from J, leaving 13 bases between them. CDR3 size: 13 residues.

This clonotype was seen repeatedly, ten times or more. The rearrangement uses TRBV20-1 and TRBJ2-7, with 11 bases lining up with TRBD2. CDR3 length: 15 residues. Germline V gene data show CDR1 as DFQATT and CDR2 as SNEGSKA (reference sequence). Trimming took 3 bases from V and 3 from J; bases not matched to a gene: 7. CDR3 in amino acids: CSASPGTSGIYEQYF. CDR3 sequence (DNA): TGCAGTGCTAGCCCTGGGACTAGCGGCATCTACGAGCAGTACTTC.

The chain is built from TRBV5-6 and TRBJ2-2; 9 nucleotides align to TRBD1. Losses at the gene ends were 0 bases for V and 5 bases for J; bases not matched to a gene: 5. Germline assignment: CDR1 SGHDT and CDR2 YYEEEE. The CDR3 consists of 16 residues. CDR3 in DNA: TGTGCCAGCAGCTTGGAGGGGACAGGGAAGACCGGGGAGCTGTTTTTT. Its translation is CASSLEGTGKTGELFF. Drawing the rest from reference TRBV5-6 and TRBJ2-2, the complete variable domain is DAGVTQSPTHLIKTRGQQVTLRCSPKSGHDTVSWYQQALGQGPQFIFQYYEEEERQRGNFPDRFSGHQFPNYSSELNVNALLLGDSALYLCASSLEGTGKTGELFFGEGSRLTVL.

This clonotype showed up just a few times. J is TRBJ2-5 and V is TRBV11-2; tentatively, D is TRBD1 or TRBD2 (5 bases each). V was clipped by 1 base and J by 3 bases, with 18 bases between them. The V gene's germline CDR1 is SGHAT and CDR2 FQNNGV. This CDR3 has 17 residues. The chain's CDR3 is CASSLVVGTPAKETQYF. CDR3 bases: TGTGCCAGCAGCTTAGTCGTAGGGACCCCGGCGAAAGAGACCCAGTACTTC. Together with reference TRBV11-2 and TRBJ2-5, the CDR3 gives the full variable domain: EAGVAQSPRYKIIEKRQSVAFWCNPISGHATLYWYQQILGQGPKLLIQFQNNGVVDDSQLPKDRFSAERLKGVDSTLKIQPAKLEDSAVYLCASSLVVGTPAKETQYFGPGTRLLVL.

This clonotype has just a few counts. The chain recombines TRBV3-1 with TRBJ2-5; tentatively, D is TRBD1 (7 bases). This CDR3 spans 15 amino acids. Germline V gene sequence: CDR1 LGHDT, CDR2 YNNKEL (reference sequence). V was shortened by 2 bases and J by 2 bases, with 12 bases between the two germline ends. Written as DNA, the CDR3 is TGTGCCAGCAGCCAAAGTCCAGGGGGGCAAGAGACCCAGTACTTC. It specifies CASSQSPGGQETQYF.

The rearrangement uses TRBV6-6 and TRBJ2-5; 11 nucleotides line up with TRBD2. The J call is uncertain, as TRBJ2-1 better fits the DNA end. The germline V gene encodes CDR1 MNHNY and CDR2 SVGAGI (reference sequence). The CDR3 has 17 residues. For the CDR3, the DNA is TGTGCCAGCAGACCTGTAGCGGGAGGGCCTCGCCACAATGAGCAGTTCTTC. This codes for CASRPVAGGPRHNEQFF.

This clonotype has a single count. This chain uses TRBV20-1 with TRBJ1-1; D not certain. The CDR3 is 15 residues long. CDR1 is DFQATT, CDR2 SNEGSKA, per germline (reference sequence). The V and J ends lost 7 bases and 1 base respectively, with 19 bases between them. The CDR3 DNA is TGCAGTGTCGACGGACGGCTGAATTCGAACACTGAAGCTTTCTTT. Amino acids: CSVDGRLNSNTEAFF.

The V call is TRBV7-3, the J call TRBJ2-5, with TRBD2 identical over 7 bases. The J call may be mistaken, given a closer DNA end match to TRBJ2-1. The CDR3 loop spans 16 amino acids. Per germline, CDR1 SGHTA and CDR2 FQGTGA. The CDR3 reads CASSLKGSGSYNEQFF. The CDR3 coding sequence is TGTGCCAGCAGCTTAAAGGGTAGCGGGTCCTACAATGAGCAGTTCTTC.

There are a few counts of this clonotype. The chain recombines TRBV24-1 with TRBJ1-1, with 9 nucleotides matching TRBD1. This CDR3 spans 14 amino acids. Germline V gene data show CDR1 as KGHDR and CDR2 as SFDVKD. V was pared by 4 bases and J by 4 bases, with 3 bases of the junction left unmatched. The CDR3: CATSDRTGATEAFF. The CDR3 region has the DNA TGTGCCACCAGTGACCGGACAGGGGCCACTGAAGCTTTCTTT.

This clonotype showed up just a few times. The rearrangement links TRBV12-5 to TRBJ2-7; possible D gene TRBD1, 5 bases. The V and J ends lost 8 bases and 0 bases respectively, with 11 bases between them. The CDR3 runs 13 residues. CDR1 LGHNT and CDR2 FRNRAP come from the germline V gene. The CDR3 here is CASTQDNSYEQYF. The CDR3 DNA reads TGTGCTAGTACTCAGGACAACTCCTACGAGCAGTACTTC.

The V call is TRBV6-1, the J call TRBJ1-2; D is uncertain. CDR1 is MNHNS and CDR2 is SASEGT in the germline V gene. Trimming stripped 4 bases from V and 3 bases from J, with 9 bases between. This CDR3 region has 13 residues. The CDR3 loop reads CASSADQYYGYTF. CDR3 sequence (DNA): TGTGCCAGCAGTGCGGACCAATACTATGGCTACACCTTC.

This clonotype was seen more than once but under ten times. The gene calls are TRBV27 and TRBJ2-7; D is perhaps TRBD2 (6 bases). Germline V gives CDR1 MNHEY, CDR2 SMNVEV (reference sequence). The CDR3 contains 15 residues. Trimming removed 2 bases from V and 3 bases from J, with 14 bases in between. Here the CDR3 reads CASSLGPGSIYEQYF. The CDR3 nucleotides are TGTGCCAGCAGTTTAGGTCCCGGGAGTATCTACGAGCAGTACTTC.

This clonotype was detected only a few times. The chain combines TRBV11-2 with TRBJ2-7; D uncertain. Germline V gene lookup returns CDR1 SGHAT and CDR2 FQNNGV. V shed 5 bases and J shed 3 bases, with 14 bases lying between them. The CDR3 length is 14 residues. CDR3 protein: CASSPTSLYYEQYF. CDR3 nucleotide sequence: TGTGCCAGCAGCCCGACATCGCTTTACTACGAGCAGTACTTC.

The chain is built from TRBV9 and TRBJ2-5; 7 bases are a match to TRBD2. The CDR3 length is 16 residues. Germline V gene sequence: CDR1 SGDLS, CDR2 YYNGEE. V gave up 4 bases and J gave up 2 bases; unmatched junction bases: 11. The CDR3 bases are TGTGCCAGCAGCCCATCTATCACGGGGGGACAAGAGACCCAGTACTTC. This encodes CASSPSITGGQETQYF. The full variable domain, its missing parts supplied by reference TRBV9 and TRBJ2-5, is DSGVTQTPKHLITATGQRVTLRCSPRSGDLSVYWYQQSLDQGLQFLIQYYNGEERAKGNILERFSAQQFPDLHSELNLSSLELGDSALYFCASSPSITGGQETQYFGPGTRLLVL.

The chain links TRBV28 to TRBJ2-7; TRBD2 is a possible D gene (6 bases). CDR3 length: 14 amino acids. V dropped 4 bases and J dropped 3 bases, with 13 bases sitting between them. Germline loops: CDR1 MDHEN, CDR2 SYDVKM. The CDR3 DNA sequence: TGTGCCAGCAGTTCGCGGGACGGCTACTACGAGCAGTACTTC. Translation gives CASSSRDGYYEQYF.

The gene calls are TRBV5-1 and TRBJ1-2; 7 bases match TRBD1. Germline CDR1 and CDR2: SGHRS and YFSETQ. The CDR3 sequence is 14 residues long. Losses at the gene ends were 4 bases for V and 8 bases for J; bases not matched to a gene: 11. This CDR3 reads CASSPETGDGGYTF. CDR3 DNA sequence: TGCGCCAGCAGCCCAGAAACAGGGGACGGCGGCTACACCTTC.